The rows below give T cell receptor beta chains drawn from one sample of a study of type 1 regulatory T cells. Their antigens are not known. Via MiXCR, TCRdb re-called the reads, giving one row per CDR3 protein. The sample shows about 15,000 distinct CDR3 sequences, approximately 13% of them seen only once. The sample taken for sequencing was cultured T cells, either the whole culture or a sorted T cell fraction (not recorded which). These receptors were taken from a human donor in good health. Each CDR3 is given with its conserved first and last residue. D genes are given only for firm matches. Only part of the rows carry a size: once, few, many, or a class if the clone is expanded.

TRBJ1-1,many,13,-,TRBV29-1,CSVVRSQEAEAFF,TGCAGCGTTGTTCGATCCCAGGAGGCTGAAGCTTTCTTT
TRBJ2-5,-,12,-,TRBV10-3,CATSPVEETQYF,TGTGCCACGAGCCCCGTCGAAGAGACCCAGTACTTC
TRBJ2-5,many,12,-,TRBV7-9,CASREGGETQYF,TGTGCCAGTAGGGAAGGTGGGGAGACCCAGTACTTC
TRBJ1-6,many,15,-,TRBV19,CASSRGSGVGSPLHF,TGTGCCAGTAGTCGAGGATCAGGGGTGGGTTCACCCCTCCACTTT
TRBJ2-7,many,14,TRBD2,TRBV28,CATLTGGTAGLADF,TGTGCCACCTTAACCGGCGGGACGGCAGGACTAGCGGACTTC
TRBJ2-3,few,13,-,TRBV5-4,CASSARSRDTQYF,TGTGCCAGCAGCGCAAGGTCCCGAGATACGCAGTATTTT
TRBJ1-2,-,14,-,TRBV10-3,CAISEATAIYGYTF,TGTGCCATCAGTGAGGCGACAGCCATCTATGGCTACACCTTC
TRBJ2-7,many,14,TRBD2,TRBV20-1,CSASLLAGVEEQYF,TGCAGTGCTAGTCTCCTAGCGGGAGTGGAGGAGCAGTACTTC
TRBJ2-7,-,13,-,TRBV7-9,CATPGTLPYEQYF,TGTGCCACCCCCGGGACACTTCCCTACGAGCAGTACTTC
TRBJ1-2,many,14,-,TRBV9,CASSPSQGMDGYTF,TGTGCCAGCAGCCCTTCACAGGGTATGGATGGCTACACCTTC
TRBJ2-6,few,16,-,TRBV5-1,CASSFSGAGGANVLTF,TGCGCCAGCAGCTTTTCCGGGGCAGGAGGGGCCAACGTCCTGACTTTC
TRBJ2-1,-,14,TRBD2,TRBV20-1,CSAGTSVSYNEQFF,TGCAGTGCTGGGACTAGCGTGTCCTACAATGAGCAGTTCTTC
TRBJ1-5,many,12,-,TRBV12-3/TRBV12-4,CASSLNFLPQHF,TGTGCCAGCAGTCTAAATTTCCTGCCTCAGCATTTT
TRBJ2-3,many,15,-,TRBV24-1,CATSDGLALTDTQYF,TGTGCCACCAGTGATGGACTGGCACTTACAGATACGCAGTATTTT
TRBJ2-2,-,15,TRBD1,TRBV5-1,CASSLTGGNAGELFF,TGCGCCAGCAGCTTGACAGGGGGCAACGCCGGGGAGCTGTTTTTT
TRBJ2-5,-,14,-,TRBV5-1,CASSSGTVRETQYF,TGCGCCAGCAGCTCAGGGACCGTTCGCGAGACCCAGTACTTC
TRBJ2-2,medium-sized,14,-,TRBV6-4,CASSADSNTGELFF,TGTGCCAGCAGTGCCGACTCCAACACCGGGGAGCTGTTTTTT
TRBJ2-6,few,16,-,TRBV7-9,CASSLNSGAGANVLTF,TGTGCCAGCAGCTTAAATTCTGGGGCCGGGGCCAACGTCCTGACTTTC
TRBJ2-1,many,15,TRBD2,TRBV7-2,CASQLAGGPYNEQFF,TGTGCCAGCCAACTAGCGGGAGGTCCCTACAATGAGCAGTTCTTC
TRBJ1-4,many,19,TRBD1,TRBV7-2,CASSLVYGDRDWRREKLFF,TGTGCCAGCAGCTTAGTTTATGGGGACAGGGATTGGCGTCGGGAAAAACTGTTTTTT
TRBJ2-1,many,16,TRBD2,TRBV20-1,CSARAAGGKDYNEQFF,TGCAGTGCGAGGGCAGCGGGAGGGAAGGACTACAATGAGCAGTTCTTC
TRBJ2-3,-,12,-,TRBV20-1,CSARRATDTQYF,TGCAGTGCCCGGAGGGCCACAGATACGCAGTATTTT
TRBJ1-1,many,14,-,TRBV12-3/TRBV12-4,CASSLHRESTEAFF,TGTGCCAGCAGTTTACACAGGGAGAGCACTGAAGCTTTCTTT
TRBJ1-1,-,13,-,TRBV3-1,CASSGGMRTEAFF,TGTGCCAGCAGTGGGGGAATGAGAACTGAAGCTTTCTTT
TRBJ2-5,many,16,-,TRBV18,CASSPLEGGIGETQYF,TGTGCCAGCTCACCACTCGAGGGGGGGATCGGAGAGACCCAGTACTTC
TRBJ2-3,-,15,-,TRBV10-3,CAISGPAASTDTQYF,TGTGCCATCAGTGGTCCGGCGGCGTCCACAGATACGCAGTATTTT
TRBJ2-3,many,14,-,TRBV9,CASSVLSSTDTQYF,TGTGCCAGCAGCGTCCTCTCCAGCACAGATACGCAGTATTTT
TRBJ1-4,many,13,-,TRBV18,CASSPGAREKLFF,TGTGCCAGCTCACCAGGGGCGCGCGAAAAACTGTTTTTT
TRBJ2-7,-,14,-,TRBV4-2,CASSRFLNIGEQYF,TGTGCCAGCAGTCGGTTCCTCAATATTGGCGAGCAGTACTTC
TRBJ2-2,many,18,-,TRBV6-6,CASSYFPNPGVQSGELFF,TGTGCCAGCAGTTATTTCCCAAATCCAGGGGTGCAGTCAGGGGAGCTGTTTTTT
TRBJ1-4,many,15,-,TRBV18,CASSETGTVNEKLFF,TGTGCCAGCTCAGAAACCGGGACGGTGAATGAAAAACTGTTTTTT
TRBJ2-4,-,15,-,TRBV5-1,CASSLRGVERDIQYF,TGCGCCAGCAGCTTGAGGGGCGTAGAGAGGGACATTCAGTACTTC
TRBJ2-7,many,15,-,TRBV7-2,CASSLVADSSYEQYF,TGTGCCAGCAGCTTAGTAGCAGATAGCTCCTACGAGCAGTACTTC
TRBJ2-4,-,16,-,TRBV20-1,CSARALLGGAKNIQYF,TGCAGTGCTAGAGCCCTACTAGGAGGGGCCAAAAACATTCAGTACTTC
TRBJ2-1,few,15,TRBD2,TRBV3-1,CASSHGTSGEREQFF,TGTGCCAGCAGCCACGGGACTAGCGGAGAGCGGGAGCAGTTCTTC
TRBJ2-3,many,17,TRBD2,TRBV5-1,CASSLSGRIRSTDTQYF,TGCGCCAGCAGCCTTAGCGGGAGAATCAGGAGCACAGATACGCAGTATTTT
TRBJ2-1,many,13,-,TRBV20-1,CSARSPLATEQFF,TGCAGTGCTAGATCCCCCCTGGCAACTGAGCAGTTCTTC
TRBJ1-1,many,15,-,TRBV5-1,CASSLAPGQNTEAFF,TGCGCCAGCAGCTTGGCACCTGGACAGAACACTGAAGCTTTCTTT
TRBJ2-2,medium-sized,15,-,TRBV19,CASQPVNANTGELFF,TGTGCCAGTCAACCTGTGAACGCGAACACCGGGGAGCTGTTTTTT
TRBJ1-1,few,14,-,TRBV6-1,CASSGGSMNTEAFF,TGTGCCAGCAGTGGGGGAAGCATGAACACTGAAGCTTTCTTT
TRBJ1-2,-,19,-,TRBV9,CASSVELGLGQLTNYGYTF,TGTGCCAGCAGCGTAGAATTAGGGCTCGGACAGTTAACTAACTATGGCTACACCTTC
TRBJ2-3,many,15,TRBD2,TRBV27,CASNPLAGASDTQYF,TGTGCCAGCAACCCATTAGCGGGAGCCTCGGATACGCAGTATTTT
TRBJ2-3,many,17,TRBD2,TRBV27,CASRWGVGLVGVATQYF,TGTGCCAGCAGATGGGGAGTGGGACTAGTTGGTGTCGCCACGCAGTATTTT
TRBJ2-1,few,18,TRBD1,TRBV7-2,CASSTPRGRVGMRYEQFF,TGTGCCAGCAGCACCCCCAGGGGGCGCGTTGGGATGCGCTATGAGCAGTTCTTC
TRBJ2-7,medium-sized,14,-,TRBV5-1,CASRREGQSYEQYF,TGCGCCAGCAGACGAGAAGGACAATCCTACGAGCAGTACTTC
TRBJ2-1,few,14,-,TRBV29-1,CSAPREATYNEQFF,TGCAGCGCCCCTAGAGAGGCAACCTACAATGAGCAGTTCTTC
TRBJ1-4,-,14,TRBD1,TRBV5-1,CASTVGQVGEKLFF,TGCGCCAGCACCGTCGGACAGGTGGGAGAAAAACTGTTTTTT
TRBJ1-3,-,13,-,TRBV18,CASSPTDGNTIYF,TGTGCCAGCTCACCGACGGACGGAAACACCATATATTTT
TRBJ2-5,many,15,-,TRBV2,CASTRDGGRQETQYF,TGTGCCAGCACCCGGGACGGAGGTCGGCAAGAGACCCAGTACTTC
TRBJ2-7,many,12,-,TRBV2,CASSEMGYEQYF,TGTGCCAGCAGTGAAATGGGTTACGAGCAGTACTTC
TRBJ2-1,medium-sized,13,TRBD2,TRBV11-2,CASSPRLAGVEFF,TGTGCCAGCAGCCCCCGACTAGCGGGAGTGGAGTTCTTC